These 28 T cell receptor beta chains were sequenced from one sample in a study of regulatory T cells in long-lasting Graves disease. Combining iRepertoire HTBI primers with Arm-PCR of CDR3 regions, the authors built TCR beta libraries. Using its own MiXCR run on the multiplex PCR reads, TCRdb lists one record per CDR3 protein. The sample consists of under 400,000 distinct CDR3 sequences, about a sixth of them appearing once. Time point given: newly diagnosed GD, antithyroid drugs for less than 3 months. After RNA was extracted from PBMCs, the TCR library was made from it. These data were also reused for a study on T cells in Graves' hyperthyroidism and ophthalmopathy.

The sequencing used peripheral blood mononuclear cells (PBMCs), collected at new diagnosis, from a patient treated with antithyroid drugs. Receptors were obtained from a man aged 35 to 55 with Graves disease.

This clonotype was seen repeatedly, ten times or more. At one boundary the junction diverges from the germline segment, which might be a read error. The J gene is TRBJ2-5, the V gene TRBV5-1, with 10 bases matching TRBD1. The CDR3 length is 15 residues. Per germline, CDR1 SGHRS and CDR2 YFSETQ. CDR3 protein: CASSLVGTGEETQYF. CDR3 bases: TGTGCCAGCAGCTTAGTGGGGACAGGGGAAGAGACCCAGTACTTC.

This clonotype was counted ten times or more. The rearrangement uses TRBV3-1 and TRBJ1-4; D remains ambiguous. This CDR3 region has 13 residues. Germline V gives CDR1 LGHDT, CDR2 YNNKEL (reference sequence). V was pared by 9 bases and J by 4 bases, with 12 bases between. The CDR3 region is CASSLGINEKLFF. CDR3 sequence (DNA): TGTGCCAGTAGTTTGGGGATTAATGAAAAACTGTTTTTT.

The DNA for the CDR3 is TGTGCCAGCAGCTTCGGGACAGATCCTAATCAGCCCCAGCATTTT. Translating it yields CASSFGTDPNQPQHF. The V and J genes are TRBV7-8 and TRBJ1-5, with TRBD1 matching over 7 bases. CDR3 length: 15 residues. The J segment lost 4 bases and the V segment lost 3 bases, leaving 6 bases of the junction unmatched. CDR1 is SGHVS and CDR2 is FQNEAQ in the germline V gene.

This clonotype was observed many times. V usage is TRBV5-1 and J usage is TRBJ1-2, with TRBD1 matching over 7 bases. Per the germline V gene, CDR1 is SGHRS and CDR2 is YFSETQ. The CDR3 sequence is 15 residues long. J gave up 4 bases and V 0 bases, and 6 bases lay outside the gene matches. The CDR3 protein is CASSLARGGGYGYTF. The CDR3 nucleotides read TGCGCCAGCAGCTTGGCCAGAGGGGGCGGCTATGGCTACACCTTC. Filled out from reference TRBV5-1 and TRBJ1-2, the complete variable domain reads KAGVTQTPRYLIKTRGQQVTLSCSPISGHRSVSWYQQTPGQGLQFLFEYFSETQRNKGNFPGRFSGRQFSNSRSEMNVSTLELGDSALYLCASSLARGGGYGYTFGSGTRLTVV.

Here the CDR3 reads CASAGTGYDTQYF. DNA for the CDR3: TGTGCCAGTGCCGGGACAGGGTATGATACGCAGTATTTT. The chain has TRBV19 and TRBJ2-3; 9 bases agree with TRBD1. V was clipped by 8 bases and J by 6 bases; unmatched bases: 6. This CDR3 spans 13 amino acids. Germline CDR1 is LNHDA and CDR2 is SQIVND (reference sequence).

The rearrangement uses TRBV6-1 and TRBJ2-3, with TRBD1 as a possible D gene (5 bases). The J call may be faulty, since TRBJ1-5 better matches the DNA end. Germline V lookup: CDR1 MNHNS, CDR2 SASEGT. This CDR3 has 15 amino acids. The CDR3 region is CASSDGAGSTDTQHF. The CDR3 coding sequence is TGTGCCAGCAGTGACGGGGCAGGTTCCACAGATACGCAGCATTTT.

This clonotype was counted at least ten times. The chain couples TRBV12-3 or TRBV12-4 to TRBJ2-1, with unresolved D. V shed 1 base and J shed 9 bases, with 7 bases lying between them. The CDR3 length is 12 residues. The CDR3 sequence is CASSLVDGEQFF. The CDR3 DNA reads TGTGCCAGCAGTTTAGTAGATGGTGAGCAGTTCTTC.

In this sample, this clonotype turned up many times. This sequence joins TRBV15 and TRBJ1-1; D gene uncertain. V was clipped by 6 bases and J by 2 bases, with 19 bases between them. The CDR3 spans 16 residues. The germline V gene has CDR1 LNHNV and CDR2 YYDKDF (reference sequence). The CDR3 DNA is TGTGCCACCAGGGCCCACCCCATAACGCGAAACACTGAAGCTTTCTTT. Its translation: CATRAHPITRNTEAFF.

This clonotype was observed many times. This chain uses TRBV3-1 with TRBJ2-5; D is uncertain. CDR3 size: 14 residues. With 0 bases removed from V and 4 bases from J, the gap between germline ends came to 9 bases. In germline, CDR1 is LGHDT, CDR2 YNNKEL (reference sequence). CDR3 sequence: CASSQDTGGETQYF. Written as DNA, the CDR3 is TGTGCCAGCAGCCAAGATACGGGTGGAGAGACCCAGTACTTC.

The chain links TRBV6-1 to TRBJ2-1; D not certain. This CDR3 is built from 12 residues. V lost 1 base, J lost 4 bases, and 2 bases lay in between. Germline V gene sequence: CDR1 MNHNS, CDR2 SASEGT. This CDR3 reads CASSEVYNEQFF. The CDR3 coding sequence is TGTGCCAGCAGTGAAGTATACAATGAGCAGTTCTTC.

The J gene is TRBJ1-1, the V gene TRBV20-1, with D possibly being TRBD1 (6 bases). V lost 5 bases and J lost 0, with 13 bases in between. Germline V gene sequence: CDR1 DFQATT, CDR2 SNEGSKA (reference sequence). This CDR3 has 14 residues. The CDR3 loop is CSALPGHMNTEAFF. DNA for the CDR3: TGCAGTGCTCTTCCGGGACATATGAACACTGAAGCTTTCTTT.

Many counts were recorded for this clonotype. The chain employs TRBV2 and TRBJ2-7; possibly TRBD1 for D (7 bases). This CDR3 contains 15 residues. From germline, CDR1 is SNHLY and CDR2 FYNNEI. V dropped 5 bases and J dropped 4 bases, with 18 bases sitting between them. The CDR3: CASSPQGGLSYEQYF. CDR3 sequence (DNA): TGTGCCAGCAGTCCCCAGGGGGGACTGTCGTACGAGCAGTACTTC. Variable domain in full (rest from reference TRBV2 and TRBJ2-7): EPEVTQTPSHQVTQMGQEVILRCVPISNHLYFYWYRQILGQKVEFLVSFYNNEISEKSEIFDDQFSVERPDGSNFTLKIRSTKLEDSAMYFCASSPQGGLSYEQYFGPGTRLTVT.

This clonotype was detected many times. J is TRBJ1-2 and V is TRBV2, with TRBD1 as a possible D gene (6 bases). Germline-derived CDR1 and CDR2 are SNHLY and FYNNEI. The CDR3 is 12 residues long. V lost 8 bases, J lost 8 bases, and 15 bases lay in between. CDR3 in amino acids: CASWGLGRGYTF. In nucleotides, the CDR3 is TGTGCCAGCTGGGGGCTGGGGAGAGGCTACACCTTC.

This clonotype turned up a few times. The chain uses TRBV7-3 and TRBJ2-3; D gene uncertain. V lost 4 bases to trimming and J lost 6 bases, with 11 bases between them. The CDR3 spans 13 residues. Germline-derived CDR1 and CDR2 are SGHTA and FQGTGA. CDR3 sequence (DNA): TGTGCCAGCAGCTCCCGCGCCGGGGATACGCAGTATTTT. This sequence encodes CASSSRAGDTQYF.

V usage is TRBV7-9 and J usage is TRBJ1-1; D is undetermined. Trimming stripped 2 bases from V and 0 bases from J, with 10 bases between. The CDR3 has 15 residues. The germline V gene has CDR1 SEHNR and CDR2 FQNEAQ (reference sequence). CDR3 region: CASSLLSGLNTEAFF. CDR3 sequence (DNA): TGTGCCAGCAGCTTACTTTCCGGGTTGAACACTGAAGCTTTCTTT. The full variable domain, with the rest looked up from reference TRBV7-9 and TRBJ1-1, is DTGVSQNPRHKITKRGQNVTFRCDPISEHNRLYWYRQTLGQGPEFLTYFQNEAQLEKSRLLSDRFSAERPKGSFSTLEIQRTEQGDSAMYLCASSLLSGLNTEAFFGQGTRLTVV.

This clonotype was observed a few times. The rearrangement links TRBV7-2 to TRBJ2-1; TRBD2 aligns across 8 bases. V trimming: 2 bases; J trimming: 10 bases; junction bases outside the gene matches: 10. The CDR3 runs 15 residues. Germline V gene data show CDR1 as SGHTA and CDR2 as FQGNSA. The CDR3 region is CASSLNGGAGGEQFF. In DNA form, the CDR3 reads TGTGCCAGCAGCTTAAACGGGGGGGCCGGAGGGGAGCAGTTCTTC.

This clonotype appeared many times. The chain uses TRBV6-7 and TRBJ2-2; D is unclear. TRBV6-7 is placed among ORFs of uncertain function. The CDR3 has 19 residues. Trimming removed 5 bases at V and 2 bases at J, with 24 bases between. The CDR3 region is CASSRDPLDGLGNTGELFF. The CDR3 region has the DNA TGTGCCAGCAGTCGTGACCCCCTCGACGGCTTAGGTAACACCGGGGAGCTGTTTTTT.

This clonotype was picked up many times. V usage is TRBV7-6 and J usage is TRBJ2-3; TRBD2 matches 13 bases. This CDR3 region has 19 residues. In germline, CDR1 is SGHVS, CDR2 FNYEAQ. Germline trimming cut 5 bases from V and 1 base from J; bases unmatched to any gene: 12. The CDR3 is CASSQLKGLAGWGTDTQYF. CDR3 bases: TGTGCCAGCAGCCAACTCAAGGGACTAGCGGGGTGGGGCACAGATACGCAGTATTTT.

This clonotype came up a few times. This chain joins TRBV9 and TRBJ2-7; no definite D call. The CDR3 loop spans 13 amino acids. Germline V CDR1 and CDR2: SGDLS, YYNGEE. V was trimmed by 4 bases and J by 2 bases, leaving 10 bases between them. This CDR3 is CASSYGPAYEQYF. For the CDR3, the DNA is TGTGCCAGCAGCTACGGACCGGCCTACGAGCAGTACTTC.

This clonotype was observed many times. The rearrangement links TRBV9 to TRBJ1-1, with D tentatively TRBD1 (6 bases). The CDR3 loop spans 14 amino acids. V gave up 3 bases and J gave up 4 bases, with 13 bases separating them. CDR1 and CDR2 (germline): SGDLS, YYNGEE. CDR3 sequence reads: CASSGPGAGTEAFF. CDR3 coding DNA: TGTGCCAGCAGCGGCCCGGGGGCGGGCACTGAAGCTTTCTTT.

This clonotype was seen a few times. The chain carries TRBV6-1 and TRBJ1-2; 7 bases map to TRBD1. Per germline, CDR1 MNHNS and CDR2 SASEGT. V trimming: 5 bases; J trimming: 5 bases; junction bases outside the gene matches: 20. The CDR3 is 18 residues long. This CDR3 reads CASSKHLPPTGQKYGYTF. CDR3 nucleotides: TGTGCCAGCAGTAAACACTTACCACCTACGGGACAGAAATATGGCTACACCTTC.

This chain uses TRBV6-1 with TRBJ1-5, with D possibly matching TRBD1 (6 bases). V dropped 5 bases and J dropped 4 bases, with 9 bases sitting between them. Germline V gene lookup returns CDR1 MNHNS and CDR2 SASEGT. This CDR3 contains 13 residues. This CDR3 is CASSRGNNQPQHF. In nucleotides, the CDR3 is TGTGCCAGCAGTAGGGGGAATAATCAGCCCCAGCATTTT.

The chain carries TRBV11-2 and TRBJ2-1; D gene ambiguous. This CDR3 is 15 amino acids long. Germline loops: CDR1 SGHAT, CDR2 FQNNGV. Between the trimmed V and J ends, which lost 3 bases and 8 bases, there was a span of 17 bases. The CDR3 sequence: CASSFGPSIRDEQFF. As DNA, the CDR3 is TGTGCCAGCAGCTTTGGGCCCTCCATTCGGGATGAGCAGTTCTTC.

Only one count was recorded for this clonotype. The gene calls are TRBV19 and TRBJ2-1; D is possibly TRBD1 or TRBD2 (5 bases each). V lost 8 bases and J 0 bases, leaving 14 bases between the germline ends. The length of the CDR3 is 15 residues. Germline lookup yields CDR1 LNHDA and CDR2 SQIVND (reference sequence). The CDR3 DNA is TGTGCCAGTGCATACCCAGGGAGCTCCTACAATGAGCAGTTCTTC. Amino acids: CASAYPGSSYNEQFF.

This clonotype turned up a few times. The rearrangement joins TRBV5-1 to TRBJ2-1, with D possibly matching TRBD1 (6 bases). With 4 bases removed from V and 15 bases from J, the gap between germline ends came to 14 bases. This CDR3 comprises 11 residues. Germline CDR1 SGHRS, CDR2 YFSETQ. CDR3 amino acids: CASSNRVPLFF. The CDR3 region has the DNA TGCGCCAGCAGCAACAGGGTTCCCCTGTTCTTC.

Worth noting for this clonotype: An end of the junction differs from the germline gene, which may be a read error. This rearrangement joins TRBV7-2 to TRBJ1-4, with D uncertain. CDR1 and CDR2 (germline): SGHTA, FQGNSA. The CDR3 contains 18 residues. The CDR3 bases are TGCGCCAGCAGCCAAGGTTTTCGGGCCCCTCCCGGCGAGGAAAAACTGTTTTTT. Encoded protein: CASSQGFRAPPGEEKLFF.

This clonotype has at least ten counts. This CDR3 is CASSVTWDRSETQYF. In DNA form, the CDR3 reads TGTGCCAGCAGTGTAACGTGGGATCGTAGCGAGACCCAGTACTTC. The J gene is TRBJ2-5, the V gene TRBV2, with unresolved D. CDR1 and CDR2 from the germline V gene are SNHLY and FYNNEI. The CDR3 runs 15 residues. Between the trimmed V and J ends, which lost 4 bases and 5 bases, there was a span of 17 bases.

This clonotype has ten or more counts. The chain recombines TRBV20-1 with TRBJ2-3, with 7 nucleotides matching TRBD1. V shed 4 bases and J 0 bases; nucleotides not matched to a gene: 7. The CDR3 is 15 residues long. CDR1 is DFQATT and CDR2 is SNEGSKA in the germline V gene (reference sequence). For the CDR3, the DNA is TGCAGTGCTACAGACAGGGTCATAAGCACAGATACGCAGTATTTT. Translation gives CSATDRVISTDTQYF.